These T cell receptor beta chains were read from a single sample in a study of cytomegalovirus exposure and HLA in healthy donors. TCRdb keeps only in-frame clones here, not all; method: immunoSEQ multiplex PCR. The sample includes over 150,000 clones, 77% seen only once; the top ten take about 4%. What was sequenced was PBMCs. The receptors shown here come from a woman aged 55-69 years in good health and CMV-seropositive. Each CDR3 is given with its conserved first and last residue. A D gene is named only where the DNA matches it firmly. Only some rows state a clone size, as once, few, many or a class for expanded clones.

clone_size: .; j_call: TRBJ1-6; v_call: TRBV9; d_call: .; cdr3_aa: CASSVAAQGHSPLHF; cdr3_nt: TGTGCCAGCAGCGTAGCGGCCCAGGGCCACTCACCCCTCCACTTT
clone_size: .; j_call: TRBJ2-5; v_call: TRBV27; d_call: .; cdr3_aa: CASSYAGWKETQYF; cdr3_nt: TGTGCCAGCAGTTACGCAGGGTGGAAAGAGACCCAGTACTTC
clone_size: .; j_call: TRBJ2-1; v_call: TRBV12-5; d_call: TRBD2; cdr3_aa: CASGSSGMAYNEQFF; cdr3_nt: TGTGCTAGTGGTTCTAGCGGGATGGCCTACAATGAGCAGTTCTTC
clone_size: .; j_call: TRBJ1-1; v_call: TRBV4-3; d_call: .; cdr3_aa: CASSQDRGSTEAFF; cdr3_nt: TGCGCCAGCAGCCAAGACAGGGGTAGCACTGAAGCTTTCTTT
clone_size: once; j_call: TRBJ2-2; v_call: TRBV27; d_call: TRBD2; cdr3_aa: CASSIAGGIGELFF; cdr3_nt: TGTGCCAGCAGTATAGCGGGAGGAATAGGGGAGCTGTTTTTT
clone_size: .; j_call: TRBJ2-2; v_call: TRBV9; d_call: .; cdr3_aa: CASSVAGTTNTGELFF; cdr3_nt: TGTGCCAGCAGCGTCGCCGGGACAACTAACACCGGGGAGCTGTTTTTT
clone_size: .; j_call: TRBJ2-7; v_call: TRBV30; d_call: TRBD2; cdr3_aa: CAWSVSGGEQYF; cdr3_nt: TGTGCCTGGAGTGTTTCGGGAGGCGAGCAGTACTTC
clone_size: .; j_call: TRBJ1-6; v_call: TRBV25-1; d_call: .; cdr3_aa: CASSESAVNSPLHF; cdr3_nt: TGTGCCAGCAGTGAATCGGCGGTGAATTCACCCCTCCACTTT
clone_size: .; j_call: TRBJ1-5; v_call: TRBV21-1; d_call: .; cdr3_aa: CASSRCRGYSNQPQHF; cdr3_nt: TGTGCCAGCAGCAGGTGCAGGGGCTATAGCAATCAGCCCCAGCATTTT
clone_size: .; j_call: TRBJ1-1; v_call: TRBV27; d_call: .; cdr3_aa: CASSLWRRDPGGNTEAFF; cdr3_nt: TGTGCCAGCAGTTTATGGCGCAGGGACCCGGGAGGGAACACTGAAGCTTTCTTT
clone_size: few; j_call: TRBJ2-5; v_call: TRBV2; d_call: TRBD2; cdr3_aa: CAAPGLAFETQYF; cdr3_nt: TGTGCCGCGCCGGGACTAGCTTTTGAGACCCAGTACTTC
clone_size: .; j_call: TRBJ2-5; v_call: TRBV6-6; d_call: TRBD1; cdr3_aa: CASSYGTGQETQYF; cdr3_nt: TGTGCCAGCAGTTACGGGACAGGGCAAGAGACCCAGTACTTC
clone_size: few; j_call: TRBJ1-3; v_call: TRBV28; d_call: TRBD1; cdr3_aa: CASSSGQGGNTIYF; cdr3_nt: TGTGCCAGCAGTTCGGGACAGGGTGGAAACACCATATATTTT
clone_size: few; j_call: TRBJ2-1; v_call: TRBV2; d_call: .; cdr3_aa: CASNPRTGTYNEQFF; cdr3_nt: TGTGCCAGCAATCCCAGGACCGGGACATACAATGAGCAGTTCTTC
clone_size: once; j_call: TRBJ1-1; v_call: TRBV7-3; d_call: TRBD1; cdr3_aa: CASSLRAGTGALNTEAFF; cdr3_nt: TGTGCCAGCAGCTTAAGAGCCGGGACAGGGGCCCTGAACACTGAAGCTTTCTTT
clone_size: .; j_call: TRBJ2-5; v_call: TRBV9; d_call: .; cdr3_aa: CASSSGLKQETQYF; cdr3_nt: TGTGCCAGCAGCTCCGGACTGAAACAAGAGACCCAGTACTTC
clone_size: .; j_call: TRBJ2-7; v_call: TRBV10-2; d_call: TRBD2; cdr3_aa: CASSAPGTSGGYEQYF; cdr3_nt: TGCGCCAGCAGTGCTCCCGGGACTAGCGGCGGGTACGAGCAGTACTTC
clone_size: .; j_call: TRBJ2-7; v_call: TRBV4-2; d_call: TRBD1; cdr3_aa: CASSQAATGTYEQYF; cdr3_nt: TGTGCCAGCAGCCAAGCTGCGACAGGGACCTACGAGCAGTACTTC
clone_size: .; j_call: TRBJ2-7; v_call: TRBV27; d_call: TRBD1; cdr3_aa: CASSSGQGIHEQHF; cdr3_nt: TGTGCCAGCAGTTCCGGACAGGGTATACACGAGCAGCACTTC
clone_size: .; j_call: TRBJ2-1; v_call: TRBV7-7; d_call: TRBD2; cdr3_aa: CASSLEGGGGVGYNEQFF; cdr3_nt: TGTGCTAGCAGCTTAGAAGGCGGGGGGGGAGTGGGCTACAATGAGCAGTTCTTC
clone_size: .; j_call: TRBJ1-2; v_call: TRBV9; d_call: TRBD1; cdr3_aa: CASSTRTGRNTF; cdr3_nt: TGTGCCAGCAGCACCCGGACAGGGAGGAACACCTTC
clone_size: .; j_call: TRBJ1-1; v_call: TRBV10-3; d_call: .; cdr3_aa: CAITGGFGTEAFF; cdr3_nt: TGTGCCATCACGGGGGGCTTTGGGACTGAAGCTTTCTTT
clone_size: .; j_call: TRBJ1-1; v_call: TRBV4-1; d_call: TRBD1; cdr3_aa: CASSQHLTGANTEAFF; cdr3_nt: TGCGCCAGCAGCCAACATCTGACAGGGGCGAACACTGAAGCTTTCTTT
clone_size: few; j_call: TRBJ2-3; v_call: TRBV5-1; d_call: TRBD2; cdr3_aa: CASSGLLAGGPDTQYF; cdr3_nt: TGCGCCAGCAGCGGGCTCCTAGCGGGAGGGCCAGATACGCAGTATTTT
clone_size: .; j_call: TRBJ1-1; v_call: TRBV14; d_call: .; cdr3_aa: CASSQEGGGLLFLGTEAFF; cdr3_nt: TGTGCCAGCAGCCAAGAAGGCGGGGGGCTGTTGTTTTTGGGCACTGAAGCTTTCTTT
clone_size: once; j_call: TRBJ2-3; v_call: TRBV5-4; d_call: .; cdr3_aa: CASSLETTLSTDTQYF; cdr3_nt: TGTGCCAGCAGCTTGGAGACAACCCTTAGCACAGATACGCAGTATTTT
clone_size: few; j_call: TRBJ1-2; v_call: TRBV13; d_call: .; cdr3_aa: CASSDGQINYGYTF; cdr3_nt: TGTGCCAGCAGCGATGGACAGATAAACTATGGCTACACCTTC
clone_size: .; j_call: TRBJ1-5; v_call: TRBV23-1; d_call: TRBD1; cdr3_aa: CASSHLGQLNQPQHF; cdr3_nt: TGCGCCAGCAGTCATCTGGGACAGCTTAATCAGCCCCAGCATTTT
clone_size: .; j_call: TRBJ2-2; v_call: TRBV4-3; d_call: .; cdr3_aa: CASSQEGRGTGELFF; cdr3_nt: TGCGCCAGCAGCCAAGAGGGGCGGGGAACCGGGGAGCTGTTTTTT
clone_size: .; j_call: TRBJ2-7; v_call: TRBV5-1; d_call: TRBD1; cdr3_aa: CASRFGTGADEQYF; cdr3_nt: TGCGCCAGCAGATTCGGGACAGGGGCGGACGAGCAGTACTTC
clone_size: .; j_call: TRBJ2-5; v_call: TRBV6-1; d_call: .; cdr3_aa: CASSGGRPAPYF; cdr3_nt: TGTGCCAGCAGTGGGGGCCGCCCGGCCCCGTACTTC
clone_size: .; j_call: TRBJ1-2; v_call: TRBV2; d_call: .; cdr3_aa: CASSAVRGYTF; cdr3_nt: TGTGCCAGCAGTGCGGTTAGAGGCTACACCTTC
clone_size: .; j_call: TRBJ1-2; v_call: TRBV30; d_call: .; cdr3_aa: CAWATGHDYGYTF; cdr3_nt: TGTGCCTGGGCCACAGGGCACGACTATGGCTACACCTTC
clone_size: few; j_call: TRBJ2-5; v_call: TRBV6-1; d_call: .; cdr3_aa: CASSLGEETQYF; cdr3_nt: TGTGCCAGCAGTTTAGGGGAAGAGACCCAGTACTTC
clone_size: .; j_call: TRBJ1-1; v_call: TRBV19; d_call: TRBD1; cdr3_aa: CASSIPTHRGTEAFF; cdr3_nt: TGTGCCAGTAGTATCCCCACCCACAGGGGCACTGAAGCTTTCTTT
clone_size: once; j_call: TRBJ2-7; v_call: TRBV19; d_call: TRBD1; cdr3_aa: CASSMGTGTNEQYF; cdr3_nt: TGTGCCAGTAGTATGGGGACAGGGACCAACGAGCAGTACTTC
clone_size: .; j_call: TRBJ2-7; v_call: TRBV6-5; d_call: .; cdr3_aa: CATKVGASYEQYF; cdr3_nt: TGTGCCACAAAGGTCGGAGCATCCTACGAGCAGTACTTC